What follows is one T cell receptor (beta chain) and its context. These data originate in a study of T cell changes during pregnancy in multiple sclerosis. Only in-frame clones appear in the TCRdb table, and some are missing; sequencing was by immunoSEQ multiplex PCR. The sample holds about 49,000 clones; just under 95% are singletons and the top ten take approximately 6%. CDR1 and CDR2 (germline): LNHDA, SQIVND (reference sequence). V gave up 4 bases and J gave up 0 bases, with 9 bases separating them. The CDR3 contains 14 residues. The V call is TRBV19, the J call TRBJ1-1; D call uncertain. The receptor was isolated from a female donor with multiple sclerosis, enrolled in a pregnancy study. The specimen comprised CD8+ T cells from peripheral blood mononuclear cells, sampled in the first trimester of pregnancy. The CDR3: CASSTPSVNTEAFF. DNA for the CDR3: TGTGCCAGTAGTACTCCCTCAGTGAACACTGAAGCTTTCTTT.